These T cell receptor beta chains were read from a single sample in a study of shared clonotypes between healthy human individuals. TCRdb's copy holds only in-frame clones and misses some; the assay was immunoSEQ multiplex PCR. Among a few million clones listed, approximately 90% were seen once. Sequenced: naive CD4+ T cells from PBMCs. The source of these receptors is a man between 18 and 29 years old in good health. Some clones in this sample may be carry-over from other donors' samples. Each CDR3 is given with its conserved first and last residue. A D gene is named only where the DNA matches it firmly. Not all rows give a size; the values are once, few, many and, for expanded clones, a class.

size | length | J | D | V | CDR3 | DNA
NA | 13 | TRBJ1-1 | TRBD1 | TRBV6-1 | CASEGQVNTEAFF | TGTGCCAGCGAGGGACAGGTGAACACTGAAGCTTTCTTT
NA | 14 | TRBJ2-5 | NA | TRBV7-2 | CASSLATAVETQYF | TGTGCCAGCAGCTTAGCCACAGCAGTGGAGACCCAGTACTTC
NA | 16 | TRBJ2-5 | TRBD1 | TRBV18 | CASSPGDRAIQETQYF | TGTGCCAGCTCACCAGGGGACAGGGCCATCCAAGAGACCCAGTACTTC
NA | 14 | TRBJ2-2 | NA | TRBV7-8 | CASSDGGTTKELFF | TGTGCCAGCAGCGATGGCGGGACAACCAAGGAGCTGTTTTTT
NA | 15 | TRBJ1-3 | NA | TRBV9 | CASSGEGRTGNTIYF | TGTGCCAGCAGCGGCGAGGGGAGGACTGGAAACACCATATATTTT
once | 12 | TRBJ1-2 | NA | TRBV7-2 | CASSPHTDGYTF | TGTGCCAGCAGCCCCCACACGGACGGCTACACCTTC
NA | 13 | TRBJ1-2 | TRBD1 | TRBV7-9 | CASSSTGGLGYTF | TGTGCCAGCAGCTCCACAGGGGGTCTGGGCTACACCTTC
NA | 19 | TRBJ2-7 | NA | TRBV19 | CASSGNPGQSKARVDEQYF | TGTGCCAGTAGTGGCAACCCCGGACAGTCAAAGGCCAGAGTCGACGAGCAGTACTTC
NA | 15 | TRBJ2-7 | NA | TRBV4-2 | CASSQVAGSSYEQYF | TGTGCCAGCAGCCAAGTTGCGGGGAGCTCCTACGAGCAGTACTTC
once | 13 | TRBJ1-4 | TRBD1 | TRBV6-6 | CAIADRPFEKLFF | TGTGCCATCGCGGACAGGCCTTTTGAAAAACTGTTTTTT
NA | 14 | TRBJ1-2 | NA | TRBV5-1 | CASSLVGVFNGYTF | TGCGCCAGCAGCTTGGTGGGGGTGTTTAATGGCTACACCTTC
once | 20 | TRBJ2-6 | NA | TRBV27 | CASSLKDAGRRSSGANVLTF | TGTGCCAGCAGTTTAAAAGACGCGGGCAGGCGCAGCTCTGGGGCCAACGTCCTGACTTTC
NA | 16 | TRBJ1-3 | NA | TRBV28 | CASSLSGSISGNTIYF | TGTGCCAGCAGTTTATCGGGGTCGATCTCTGGAAACACCATATATTTT
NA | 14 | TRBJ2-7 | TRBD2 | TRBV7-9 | CASSLAGVSYEQYF | TGTGCCAGCAGCCTAGCGGGAGTTTCCTACGAGCAGTACTTC
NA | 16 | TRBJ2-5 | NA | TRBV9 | CASSRIQGRREETQYF | TGTGCCAGCAGCAGAATTCAGGGGCGCCGGGAAGAGACCCAGTACTTC
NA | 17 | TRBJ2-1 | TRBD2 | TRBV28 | CASSSIAGGSSYNEQFF | TGTGCCAGCAGTTCAATAGCGGGGGGGAGCTCCTACAATGAGCAGTTCTTC
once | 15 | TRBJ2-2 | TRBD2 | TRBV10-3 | CAISGRTSDTGELFF | TGTGCCATCAGTGGAAGGACTAGCGACACCGGGGAGCTGTTTTTT
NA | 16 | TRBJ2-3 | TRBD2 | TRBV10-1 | CARGGYSGDSTDTQYF | TGCGCCAGGGGGGGATATAGCGGGGATAGCACAGATACGCAGTATTTT
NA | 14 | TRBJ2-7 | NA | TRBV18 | CASSPLGVGDEQYF | TGTGCCAGCTCACCATTAGGGGTAGGCGACGAGCAGTACTTC
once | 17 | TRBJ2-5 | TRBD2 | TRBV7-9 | CASSLGYLAGAEETQYF | TGTGCCAGCAGCTTAGGCTACTTAGCGGGAGCGGAAGAGACCCAGTACTTC
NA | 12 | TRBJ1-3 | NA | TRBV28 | CASSTLGNTIYF | TGTGCCAGCAGCACCCTGGGAAACACCATATATTTT
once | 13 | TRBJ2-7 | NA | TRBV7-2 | CASSLDPSDEQYF | TGTGCCAGCAGCTTAGATCCTAGCGACGAGCAGTACTTC
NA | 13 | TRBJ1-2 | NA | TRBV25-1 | CASSQSRSGGYTF | TGTGCCAGCAGCCAGTCCAGATCTGGCGGCTACACCTTC
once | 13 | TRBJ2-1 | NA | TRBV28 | CATVAATPHEQFF | TGTGCCACCGTAGCAGCGACGCCCCATGAGCAGTTCTTC
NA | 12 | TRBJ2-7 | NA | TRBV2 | CASRGDNDEQYF | TGTGCCAGCAGGGGTGACAATGACGAGCAGTACTTC
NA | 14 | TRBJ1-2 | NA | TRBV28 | CASSLGQESYGYTF | TGTGCCAGCAGTTTAGGACAAGAGAGCTATGGCTACACCTTC
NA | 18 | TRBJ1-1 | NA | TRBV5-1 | CASSFVGAGQIMNTEAFF | TGCGCCAGCAGCTTTGTGGGGGCCGGACAGATAATGAACACTGAAGCTTTCTTT
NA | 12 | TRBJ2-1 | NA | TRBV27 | CASSFEGGEQFF | TGTGCCAGCAGTTTCGAGGGGGGTGAGCAGTTCTTC
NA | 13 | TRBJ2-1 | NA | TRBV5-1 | CASKYQGSNEQFF | TGCGCCAGCAAATACCAGGGGAGCAATGAGCAGTTCTTC
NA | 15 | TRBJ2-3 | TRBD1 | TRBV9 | CASSGGQLGTDTQYF | TGTGCCAGCAGCGGGGGACAGCTAGGTACAGATACGCAGTATTTT
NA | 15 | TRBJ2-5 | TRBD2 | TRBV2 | CASSRGTSGQETQYF | TGTGCCAGCAGCCGCGGGACTAGCGGACAAGAGACCCAGTACTTC
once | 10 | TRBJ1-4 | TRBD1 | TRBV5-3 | CARSPTDRTF | TGTGCCAGAAGCCCCACGGACAGGACTTTT
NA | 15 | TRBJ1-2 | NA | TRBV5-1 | CASSLAGGGRSGYTF | TGCGCCAGCAGCTTGGCGGGCGGGGGCCGTAGTGGCTACACCTTC
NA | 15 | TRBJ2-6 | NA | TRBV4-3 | CASSQDLPGANVLTF | TGCGCCAGCAGCCAAGACCTACCTGGGGCCAACGTCCTGACTTTC
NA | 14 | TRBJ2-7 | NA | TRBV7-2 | CASTPGLAIPEQYF | TGTGCCAGCACCCCAGGGCTAGCGATCCCCGAGCAGTACTTC
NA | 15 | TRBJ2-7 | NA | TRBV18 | CASSPRRESSYEQYF | TGTGCCAGCTCACCACGGAGGGAGAGCTCCTACGAGCAGTACTTC
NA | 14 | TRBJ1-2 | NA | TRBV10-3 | CAITPGRDVYGYTF | TGTGCCATCACCCCGGGACGGGATGTCTATGGCTACACCTTC
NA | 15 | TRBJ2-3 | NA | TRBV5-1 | CASTKISGRTDTQYF | TGCGCCAGCACAAAAATAAGCGGCCGCACAGATACGCAGTATTTT
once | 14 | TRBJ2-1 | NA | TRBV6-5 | CASSPFLRGNEQFF | TGTGCCAGCAGCCCCTTCCTGAGGGGGAATGAGCAGTTCTTC
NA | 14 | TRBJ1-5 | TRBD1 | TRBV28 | CASSWDSPNQPQHF | TGTGCCAGCAGTTGGGACAGCCCCAATCAGCCCCAGCATTTT